This T cell receptor beta chain came from a study of blood T cell repertoires in COVID-19. At the level of the study: Resolution of symptoms, clearance, or two negative PCRs was present in recovered Cohort 3 donors. COVID-19 samples collected from the United States, Italy and Spain covered acute and convalescent phases.

Participants were aged about 18 to 100 years from about two dozen US areas. Some clones are missing from TCRdb's copy, which holds only in-frame ones; the method was immunoSEQ multiplex PCR. The sample holds some 220,000 clones, approximately 87% seen once. The CDR3 sequence is 12 residues long. V lost 0 bases and J lost 6, with 3 bases in between. Germline CDR1 PRHDT, CDR2 FYEKMQ (reference sequence). The chain is built from TRBV13 and TRBJ1-5; D remains ambiguous. Sample: PBMCs or T cells enriched from blood (not recorded which). The TCR originated in a woman aged 45 to 65 in a cohort exposed to, infected with or recovered from COVID-19 (not recorded which). CDR3 nucleotides: TGTGCCAGCAGCTTAGGCGTTCAGCCCCAGCATTTT. Its protein product is CASSLGVQPQHF.